This T cell receptor beta chain was obtained from a study of blood T cell repertoires in COVID-19. Assay: immunoSEQ multiplex PCR; the TCRdb copy retains only in-frame clones and omits some. Of 150,000 to 200,000 clones listed, 88% were seen once; the top ten hold under 6.5%. Germline values: CDR1 MNHEY, CDR2 SVGEGT. The CDR3 is 15 amino acids. V lost 2 bases to trimming and J lost 6 bases; unmatched junction nucleotides: 7. The receptor was isolated from a man in his forties with active or convalescent COVID-19. The V call is TRBV6-2 or TRBV6-3, the J call TRBJ1-1; 9 nucleotides match TRBD1. Specimen: peripheral blood. CDR3 sequence (DNA): TGTGCCAGCAGTTACAACAGGGGGCTAGGTGCTGAAGCTTTCTTT. Translation: CASSYNRGLGAEAFF.